This T cell receptor beta chain derives from a study of CD8 T cells in Susac syndrome. RNA, at roughly 0.5 to 1 ug, was reverse transcribed with random hexamers. Amplification of TCR beta CDR3 by immunoSEQ multiplex PCR spanned 54 Vbeta and 13 Jbeta. TCRdb reanalysed the immunoSEQ multiplex PCR reads using MiXCR and keeps one entry per CDR3 protein. Of about 150,000 distinct CDR3 sequences in the sample, just under 95% were seen once. The CDR3 is made up of 13 amino acids. Per the germline V gene, CDR1 is GTSNPN and CDR2 is SVGIG (reference sequence). Losses at the gene ends were 3 bases for V and 7 bases for J; bases not matched to a gene: 6.

The TCR originated in a human donor with multiple sclerosis. The material sequenced was CD8+ T cells from PBMCs. The V call is TRBV30, the J call TRBJ2-1; TRBD1 aligns across 7 bases. CDR3 sequence (DNA): TGTGCCTGGAGGACAGGGTGGTCAAATGAGCAGTTCTTC. As protein: CAWRTGWSNEQFF. The whole variable domain, filled in from reference TRBV30 and TRBJ2-1, reads SQTIHQWPATLVQPVGSPLSLECTVEGTSNPNLYWYRQAAGRGLQLLFYSVGIGQISSEVPQNLSASRPQDRQFILSSKKLLLSDSGFYLCAWRTGWSNEQFFGPGTRLTVL.